These 32 T cell receptor beta chains originate from one sample sequenced in a study of T cells after yellow fever vaccination. MiXCR, applied by TCRdb to the 5' RACE reads, yields one record per CDR3 protein. The data hold around 340,000 distinct CDR3 sequences, with approximately 12% observed a single time. The sample in question was CD4+ T cells sorted from PBMCs, obtained 15 days after the yellow fever booster vaccination. These receptors originate from a man aged 18 to 30 who received the YFV17D yellow fever vaccine.

The V and J genes are TRBV7-6 and TRBJ1-6; 7 nucleotides match TRBD1. The CDR3 runs to 13 residues. Germline lookup yields CDR1 SGHVS and CDR2 FNYEAQ. The junction had 5 bases not matched to a gene; V was cut back by 0 bases and J by 15 bases. CDR3 loop: CASSLALRGRLHF. CDR3 in DNA: TGTGCCAGCAGCTTAGCGCTGAGGGGGCGCCTCCACTTT.

This clonotype came up a few times. The rearrangement links TRBV7-8 to TRBJ2-1, with 8 bases that match TRBD2. V shed 1 base and J 4 bases; nucleotides not matched to a gene: 3. Per the germline V gene, CDR1 is SGHVS and CDR2 is FQNEAQ. The CDR3 is 15 amino acids. DNA for the CDR3: TGTGCCAGCAGCTTAGACCCGGGGGGGTACAATGAGCAGTTCTTC. Its translation is CASSLDPGGYNEQFF.

V and J are TRBV18 and TRBJ2-2, with no clear D. Between the trimmed V and J ends, which lost 1 base and 0 bases, there was a span of 9 bases. The CDR3 loop spans 16 amino acids. The germline CDR1 and CDR2 sequences are KGHSH and LQKENI. In DNA, the CDR3 is TGTGCCAGCTCACCACACCAGCTGACGAACACCGGGGAGCTGTTTTTT. Translation: CASSPHQLTNTGELFF.

This clonotype turned up a few times. The chain uses TRBV5-1 and TRBJ1-1; tentative D call: TRBD1 (5 bases). Germline CDR1 and CDR2: SGHRS and YFSETQ. The CDR3 spans 15 residues. V dropped 1 base and J dropped 3 bases, with 13 bases sitting between them. CDR3 amino acids: CASSLMGGGDTEAFF. CDR3 coding DNA: TGCGCCAGCAGCTTGATGGGGGGGGGAGACACTGAAGCTTTCTTT.

In this sample, this clonotype turned up a few times. The J gene is TRBJ2-7, the V gene TRBV5-1; D possibly corresponds to TRBD2 (6 bases). V was cut by 3 bases and J by 2 bases, with 12 bases left in between. The germline V gene encodes CDR1 SGHRS and CDR2 YFSETQ. CDR3 length equals 14 residues. CDR3 amino acids: CASSWDFRAYEQYF. The CDR3, as DNA: TGCGCCAGCAGCTGGGACTTCAGGGCCTACGAGCAGTACTTC.

The chain joins TRBV20-1 to TRBJ1-1, with D unresolved. Germline values: CDR1 DFQATT, CDR2 SNEGSKA (reference sequence). V was pared by 1 base and J by 1 base, with 7 bases between. The CDR3 totals 13 residues. The CDR3 region is CSARGVANTEAFF. The DNA of the CDR3 is TGCAGTGCTAGAGGTGTCGCGAACACTGAAGCTTTCTTT.

This clonotype has more than one count but fewer than ten. The chain uses TRBV6-5 and TRBJ2-4; D is perhaps TRBD2 (7 bases). V dropped 8 bases and J dropped 1 base, with 18 bases sitting between them. Germline values: CDR1 MNHEY, CDR2 SVGAGI. This CDR3 has 16 residues. The CDR3 is CASGPDRRGAKNIQYF. CDR3 bases: TGTGCCAGCGGACCCGACAGGCGGGGGGCCAAAAACATTCAGTACTTC.

This clonotype has just a few counts. The chain couples TRBV7-8 to TRBJ2-7, with 7 bases that match TRBD1. Trimming cost V 2 bases and J 7 bases; bases outside gene matches: 2. The CDR3 is made up of 12 amino acids. Germline V lookup: CDR1 SGHVS, CDR2 FQNEAQ. The CDR3 protein is CASSLPGGEQYV. The CDR3 DNA reads as TGTGCCAGCAGCTTACCAGGGGGAGAGCAGTACGTC.

In its sample, this clonotype was seen a few times. The chain uses TRBV7-3 and TRBJ2-5; D gene uncertain. Germline values: CDR1 SGHTA, CDR2 FQGTGA. V was shortened by 4 bases and J by 4 bases, with 16 bases between the two germline ends. The CDR3 runs to 15 residues. The CDR3: CASSSAPGNGETQYF. The CDR3 DNA sequence: TGTGCCAGCAGCTCGGCGCCAGGTAACGGAGAGACCCAGTACTTC.

Many counts were recorded for this clonotype. The rearrangement links TRBV3-1 to TRBJ1-2, with a tentative D call TRBD1 (5 bases). The V gene lost 3 bases and the J gene lost 1 base, with 12 bases spanning the gap. The CDR3 is 15 residues long. Germline loops: CDR1 LGHDT, CDR2 YNNKEL (reference sequence). For the CDR3, the DNA is TGTGCCAGCAGCCATAGACGGGGGGATAACTATGGCTACACCTTC. It translates to CASSHRRGDNYGYTF.

In nucleotides, the CDR3 is TGTGCCAGCAGCTCGGGACTGGTAGGCGGAGAGCAGTACTTC. The encoded protein is CASSSGLVGGEQYF. The chain is built from TRBV7-2 and TRBJ2-7, with a tentative D call TRBD2 (6 bases). The germline gives CDR1 SGHTA, CDR2 FQGNSA. Between the trimmed V and J ends, which lost 4 bases and 7 bases, there was a span of 17 bases. This CDR3 has 14 residues.

This clonotype was seen only a few times. CDR3 coding DNA: TGTGCCAGCTCACCACTTGACTCAGGCTACACCTTC. Its protein product is CASSPLDSGYTF. The chain joins TRBV18 to TRBJ1-2; the D is unclear. From germline, CDR1 is KGHSH and CDR2 LQKENI. This CDR3 is built from 12 residues. Trimming took 1 base from V and 8 from J, leaving 8 bases between them.

This clonotype was seen ten or more times. The chain uses TRBV5-1 and TRBJ2-3; possibly TRBD2 for D (6 bases). V lost 0 bases to trimming and J lost 2 bases, with 10 bases between them. CDR3 length: 15 residues. Per the germline V gene, CDR1 is SGHRS and CDR2 is YFSETQ. The CDR3: CASSLGGAPTDTQYF. CDR3 DNA sequence: TGCGCCAGCAGCTTGGGCGGGGCCCCCACAGATACGCAGTATTTT.

The V call is TRBV12-3 or TRBV12-4, the J call TRBJ1-1, with 7 bases identical to TRBD1. J was trimmed by 11 bases and V by 5 bases; bases with no gene match: 11. There are 13 residues in the CDR3. The CDR3: CASSPTGTSTAFF. The CDR3 DNA follows: TGTGCCAGCAGTCCGACAGGGACCTCGACCGCTTTCTTT.

This clonotype has at least ten counts. This rearrangement joins TRBV18 to TRBJ1-1; possibly TRBD1 for D (5 bases). Germline V gives CDR1 KGHSH, CDR2 LQKENI. This CDR3 has 13 residues. Trimming took off 8 bases at V and 3 bases at J, with 13 bases between the two ends. This CDR3 reads CASSPQGDTEAFF. The CDR3 DNA reads TGTGCCAGCAGCCCCCAGGGTGACACTGAAGCTTTCTTT.

This clonotype was counted at least ten times. The chain joins TRBV29-1 to TRBJ2-3, with 11 nucleotides matching TRBD2. V trimming: 7 bases; J trimming: 6 bases; junction bases outside the gene matches: 12. CDR1 and CDR2 (germline): SQVTM, ANQGSEA. The CDR3 extends over 15 amino acids. The CDR3, as DNA: TGCAGCGCCCGAGGGACTAGCGGCTTAGGGGATACGCAGTATTTT. This codes for CSARGTSGLGDTQYF.

This clonotype was seen a handful of times. The chain has TRBV29-1 and TRBJ1-3; D call uncertain. Between the trimmed V and J ends, which lost 6 bases and 2 bases, there was a span of 11 bases. The CDR3 is 13 amino acids. Per germline, CDR1 SQVTM and CDR2 ANQGSEA. CDR3 in amino acids: CSVLLATGNTIYF. The CDR3, as DNA: TGCAGCGTCCTTCTAGCCACTGGAAACACCATATATTTT.

The V gene is TRBV18, the J gene TRBJ2-2; D remains ambiguous. This CDR3 contains 12 residues. With 5 bases removed from V and 7 bases from J, the gap between germline ends came to 8 bases. Germline V gives CDR1 KGHSH, CDR2 LQKENI. The CDR3 DNA is TGTGCCAGCTCAGAGTTCGGCGGGGAGCTGTTTTTT. Translated, it gives CASSEFGGELFF. Drawing the rest from reference TRBV18 and TRBJ2-2, the complete variable domain is NAGVMQNPRHLVRRRGQEARLRCSPMKGHSHVYWYRQLPEEGLKFMVYLQKENIIDESGMPKERFSAEFPKEGPSILRIQQVVRGDSAAYFCASSEFGGELFFGEGSRLTVL.

This clonotype has a handful of counts. The chain joins TRBV20-1 to TRBJ2-2; a possible D gene is TRBD2 (6 bases). The CDR3 has 17 residues. Trimming pared 3 bases from V and 2 bases from J, leaving 19 bases between. The germline CDR1 and CDR2 sequences are DFQATT and SNEGSKA (reference sequence). The CDR3 DNA reads as TGCAGTGCTAGGGGAGGAAAGTTAACGCTTAACACCGGGGAGCTGTTTTTT. Protein product: CSARGGKLTLNTGELFF.

This clonotype was seen ten or more times. The chain is built from TRBV20-1 and TRBJ2-7; 7 bases match TRBD1. The V and J ends lost 4 bases and 1 base, in that order; junction bases with no gene match: 7. The CDR3 runs to 14 residues. The germline V gene encodes CDR1 DFQATT and CDR2 SNEGSKA (reference sequence). CDR3 sequence: CSANLQGSSYEQYF. The CDR3 nucleotides are TGCAGTGCTAACCTACAGGGGTCGTCCTACGAGCAGTACTTC.

The chain combines TRBV12-3 or TRBV12-4 with TRBJ1-2; D gene unclear. The CDR3 is 12 amino acids. V lost 8 bases and J lost 7, with 14 bases in between. The CDR3: CASARRVVGYTF. CDR3 DNA: TGTGCCAGCGCTCGGAGGGTGGTTGGCTACACCTTC.

There are a few counts of this clonotype. V usage is TRBV4-1 and J usage is TRBJ2-5; D possibly corresponds to TRBD2 (6 bases). Germline V gene sequence: CDR1 MGHRA, CDR2 YSYEKL. This CDR3 is 13 amino acids long. V was cut by 8 bases and J by 2 bases, with 12 bases left in between. CDR3: CASGRTTQETQYF. CDR3 sequence (DNA): TGCGCCAGCGGGAGGACTACACAAGAGACCCAGTACTTC.

The chain's CDR3 is CASSAGRAAYEQYF. The CDR3 nucleotides are TGTGCCAGCAGCGCCGGTAGGGCCGCCTACGAGCAGTACTTC. V usage is TRBV9 and J usage is TRBJ2-7; no clear D gene. Trimming stripped 3 bases from V and 2 bases from J, with 12 bases between. Germline CDR1 reads SGDLS; CDR2 reads YYNGEE. CDR3 length equals 14 residues. Based on the CDR3 plus reference TRBV9 and TRBJ2-7, the full variable domain is DSGVTQTPKHLITATGQRVTLRCSPRSGDLSVYWYQQSLDQGLQFLIQYYNGEERAKGNILERFSAQQFPDLHSELNLSSLELGDSALYFCASSAGRAAYEQYFGPGTRLTVT.

The J gene is TRBJ1-6, the V gene TRBV10-1; tentatively, D is TRBD1 (5 bases). There are 14 residues in the CDR3. With 4 bases removed from V and 9 bases from J, the gap between germline ends came to 13 bases. Germline values: CDR1 WNHNN, CDR2 SYGVQD (reference sequence). CDR3 in DNA: TGCGCCAGCAGTGCCGTCGGGGCAGGTTCACCCCTCCACTTT. It encodes CASSAVGAGSPLHF.

The rearrangement uses TRBV3-1 and TRBJ1-1, with TRBD1 matching 7 bases. Germline lookup yields CDR1 LGHDT and CDR2 YNNKEL (reference sequence). The J segment lost 1 base and the V segment lost 6 bases, leaving 8 bases of the junction unmatched. CDR3 length: 15 amino acids. Here the CDR3 reads CASSLTHRGNTEAFF. CDR3 DNA sequence: TGTGCCAGCAGTCTTACACACAGGGGGAACACTGAAGCTTTCTTT.

The J gene is TRBJ1-3, the V gene TRBV20-1; weak D call: TRBD1 (5 bases). Trimming removed 5 bases at V and 0 bases at J, with 11 bases between. The CDR3 sequence is 14 residues long. Germline assignment: CDR1 DFQATT and CDR2 SNEGSKA (reference sequence). The DNA for the CDR3 is TGCAGTGCTTCCGACAGTCACTCTGGAAACACCATATATTTT. It is translated as CSASDSHSGNTIYF.

V is TRBV20-1 and J is TRBJ1-5; D unresolved. The CDR3 covers 16 residues. Germline values: CDR1 DFQATT, CDR2 SNEGSKA (reference sequence). With 1 base removed from V and 3 bases from J, the gap between germline ends came to 16 bases. The CDR3: CSARGRVTANNQPQHF. As DNA, the CDR3 is TGCAGTGCTAGAGGGAGGGTGACGGCCAACAATCAGCCCCAGCATTTT.

The CDR3 DNA reads TGCAGTGCCCTAGCGGGGGCCAGCACAGATACGCAGTATTTT. Amino acid sequence: CSALAGASTDTQYF. The chain is built from TRBV20-1 and TRBJ2-3, with 10 bases fitting TRBD2. The germline gives CDR1 DFQATT, CDR2 SNEGSKA (reference sequence). CDR3 length equals 14 residues. Trimming took 6 bases from V and 0 from J; bases not matched to a gene: 3.

The V gene is TRBV7-9, the J gene TRBJ2-3, with 14 positions matching TRBD2. The CDR3 contains 18 residues. The germline V gene encodes CDR1 SEHNR and CDR2 FQNEAQ (reference sequence). V shed 5 bases, J shed 0 bases, and the junction held 7 bases outside the gene matches. CDR3 nucleotides: TGTGCCAGCAGCGCCTGGACTAGCGGGGGGATTAGCACAGATACGCAGTATTTT. Protein: CASSAWTSGGISTDTQYF.

This rearrangement joins TRBV11-2 to TRBJ2-7; possibly TRBD1 for D (5 bases). Germline values: CDR1 SGHAT, CDR2 FQNNGV. The CDR3 spans 14 residues. V was pared by 2 bases and J by 6 bases, with 14 bases between. CDR3 loop: CASSLMQGLSEQYV. CDR3 coding DNA: TGTGCCAGCAGCTTAATGCAGGGTCTATCCGAGCAGTACGTC.

The chain carries TRBV19 and TRBJ1-1, with D hard to call. Trimming pared 2 bases from V and 1 base from J, leaving 2 bases between. The germline CDR1 and CDR2 sequences are LNHDA and SQIVND (reference sequence). This CDR3 comprises 12 residues. The CDR3 sequence is CASSIRNTEAFF. The DNA for the CDR3 is TGTGCCAGTAGTATAAGGAACACTGAAGCTTTCTTT.

This sequence joins TRBV15 and TRBJ1-3; TRBD1 might be the D (6 bases). CDR3 size: 15 residues. The ends were cut back, 5 bases at V and 4 bases at J, with 15 bases in the middle. Germline-derived CDR1 and CDR2 are LNHNV and YYDKDF (reference sequence). The CDR3 DNA reads as TGTGCCACCAGCGGGGGGCCAGATTTGGGAAACACCATATATTTT. Translated: CATSGGPDLGNTIYF.